This note documents a single T cell receptor beta chain sequence. This entry belongs to a study of blood T cell repertoires in COVID-19. Overall study context: Some COVID-19 samples were acute and others convalescent; all came from the United States, Italy and Spain. Sources were T cells, B-cell-depleted T cells, or PBMCs; the material itself was cDNA or gDNA.

This study enrolled people aged 18 to 89 from around 26 US geographic areas. In the study's own analysis: Estimated nucleated cell counts came from reference gene primer amplification. The assay was immunoSEQ multiplex PCR, and TCRdb's table has in-frame clones only and misses some. The V and J calls and the clone size are those of that table, but D and trimming were determined from the DNA. In the table there are 350,000 or so clones, 92% of which are singletons. Trimming at V came to 6 bases and at J to 3 bases, leaving 10 bases not matched to a gene. The CDR3 is made up of 15 amino acids. CDR1 is MNHEY, CDR2 SVGAGI, per germline.

The sample taken for sequencing was PBMCs or T cells enriched from blood (not recorded which). The sequence was obtained from a woman aged 25 to 39 who had recovered from COVID-19. The chain carries TRBV6-5 and TRBJ1-2; 7 nucleotides align to TRBD1. CDR3 DNA: TGTGCCAGCAGGACTATACAGGGGCGCTACTATGGCTACACCTTC. It specifies CASRTIQGRYYGYTF.